The clone carrying this T cell receptor (beta chain) was detected only once. What it recognizes is unknown. A junction end diverges from the germline sequence, so it may reflect a read error. The template for TCR beta VDJ and CDR3 sequence profiling was genomic DNA. TCRdb called the reads again in MiXCR, with one record for every CDR3 protein. The table has some 48,000 distinct CDR3 sequences, around 72% seen once. This specimen comes from a study of CD8+CD57+ T cells in acquired aplastic anemia. As for the study in general: Roughly 3.2 ug was the average amount of DNA from sorted CD4+ and CD8+ cells. Healthy donor CD4+ samples were sequenced to a depth that averaged roughly 10 million reads. Study findings and constraints: Common to patients and controls were around 30 CD8+ CDR3 sequences.

CDR1 is SGDLS and CDR2 is YYNGEE in the germline V gene. The CDR3 consists of 14 residues. The specimen sequenced was sorted CD4+, CD8+, or CD8+CD57+ T cells (not recorded which) from PBMCs. The receptor was derived from a human donor in good health, serving as a control. The V and J genes are TRBV9 and TRBJ2-2; maybe TRBD2 (5 bases). The CDR3 loop reads CASSVALSTGELFF. The CDR3 DNA follows: TGTGCCAGCAGCGTAGCCCTCTCCACCGGGGAGCTGTTCTTT.